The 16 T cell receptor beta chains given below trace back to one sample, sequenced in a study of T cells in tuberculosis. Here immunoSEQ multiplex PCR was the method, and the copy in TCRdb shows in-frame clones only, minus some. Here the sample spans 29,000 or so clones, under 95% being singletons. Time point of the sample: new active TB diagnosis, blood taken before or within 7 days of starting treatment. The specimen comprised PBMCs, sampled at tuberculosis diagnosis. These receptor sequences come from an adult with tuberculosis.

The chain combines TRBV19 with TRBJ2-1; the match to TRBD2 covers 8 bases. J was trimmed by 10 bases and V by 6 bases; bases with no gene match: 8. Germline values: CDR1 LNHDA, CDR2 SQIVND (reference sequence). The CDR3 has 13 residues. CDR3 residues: CASSPGTRTEQFF. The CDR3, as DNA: TGTGCCAGTAGCCCCGGGACTAGGACCGAGCAGTTCTTC.

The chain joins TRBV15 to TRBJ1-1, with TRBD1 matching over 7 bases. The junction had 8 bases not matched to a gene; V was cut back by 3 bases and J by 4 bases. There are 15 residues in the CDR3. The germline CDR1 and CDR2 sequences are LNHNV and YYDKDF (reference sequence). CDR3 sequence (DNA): TGTGCCACCAGCAGTAAGACAGGGAAGACCACTGAAGCTTTCTTT. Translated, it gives CATSSKTGKTTEAFF.

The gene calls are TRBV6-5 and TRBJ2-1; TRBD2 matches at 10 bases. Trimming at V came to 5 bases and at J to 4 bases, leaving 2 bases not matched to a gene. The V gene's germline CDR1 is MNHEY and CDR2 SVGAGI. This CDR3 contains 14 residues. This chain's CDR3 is CASSKTSGYNEQFF. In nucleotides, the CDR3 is TGTGCCAGCAGTAAGACTAGCGGGTACAATGAGCAGTTCTTC.

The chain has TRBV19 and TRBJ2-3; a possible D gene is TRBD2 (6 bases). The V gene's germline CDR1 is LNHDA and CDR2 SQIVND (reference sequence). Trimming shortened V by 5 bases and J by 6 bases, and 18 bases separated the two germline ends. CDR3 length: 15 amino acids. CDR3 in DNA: TGTGCCAGTAGTCTTGGGGGGTCTCTAAGCGATACGCAGTATTTT. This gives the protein CASSLGGSLSDTQYF. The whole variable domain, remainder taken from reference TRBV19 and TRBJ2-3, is DGGITQSPKYLFRKEGQNVTLSCEQNLNHDAMYWYRQDPGQGLRLIYYSQIVNDFQKGDIAEGYSVSREKKESFPLTVTSAQKNPTAFYLCASSLGGSLSDTQYFGPGTRLTVL.

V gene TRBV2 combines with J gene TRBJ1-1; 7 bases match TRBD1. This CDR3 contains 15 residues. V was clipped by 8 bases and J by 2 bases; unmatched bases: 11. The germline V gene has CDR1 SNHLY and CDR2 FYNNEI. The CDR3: CASVTGTAVNTEAFF. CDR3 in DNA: TGTGCCAGCGTAACCGGGACAGCAGTAAACACTGAAGCTTTCTTT.

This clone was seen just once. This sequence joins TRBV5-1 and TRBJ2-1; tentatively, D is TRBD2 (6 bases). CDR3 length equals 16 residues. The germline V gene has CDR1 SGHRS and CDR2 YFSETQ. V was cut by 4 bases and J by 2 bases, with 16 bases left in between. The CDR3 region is CASSPPDLAAYNEQFF. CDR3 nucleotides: TGCGCCAGCAGCCCTCCGGACTTAGCGGCCTACAATGAGCAGTTCTTC.

CDR3 sequence: CASSELGRPETQYF. The CDR3 DNA reads as TGTGCCAGCAGTGAACTCGGGAGACCAGAGACCCAGTACTTC. The chain uses TRBV6-1 and TRBJ2-5; D is perhaps TRBD2 (6 bases). The CDR3 contains 14 residues. The V end was cut by 2 bases, the J end by 4 bases, with 11 bases between. Looked up from germline, CDR1 is MNHNS and CDR2 is SASEGT.

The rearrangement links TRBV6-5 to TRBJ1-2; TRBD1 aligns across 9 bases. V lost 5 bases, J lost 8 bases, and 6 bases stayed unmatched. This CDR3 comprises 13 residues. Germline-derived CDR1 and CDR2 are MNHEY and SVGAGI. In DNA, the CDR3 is TGTGCCAGCAGTAAACAGGGGGCGAAGGGCTACACCTTC. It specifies CASSKQGAKGYTF.

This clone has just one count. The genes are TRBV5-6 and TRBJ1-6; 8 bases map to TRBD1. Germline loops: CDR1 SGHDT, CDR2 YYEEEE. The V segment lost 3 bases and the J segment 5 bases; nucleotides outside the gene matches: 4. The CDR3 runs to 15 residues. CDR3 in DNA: TGTGCCAGCAGCTCTTTGGACAGGGATAATTCACCCCTCCACTTT. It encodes CASSSLDRDNSPLHF.

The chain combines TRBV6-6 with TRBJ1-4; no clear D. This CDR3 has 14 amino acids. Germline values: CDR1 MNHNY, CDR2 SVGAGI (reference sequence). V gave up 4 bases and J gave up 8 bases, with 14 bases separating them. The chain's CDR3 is CASSSINSGEKLFF. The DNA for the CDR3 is TGTGCCAGCAGTTCCATCAATAGCGGGGAAAAACTGTTTTTT.

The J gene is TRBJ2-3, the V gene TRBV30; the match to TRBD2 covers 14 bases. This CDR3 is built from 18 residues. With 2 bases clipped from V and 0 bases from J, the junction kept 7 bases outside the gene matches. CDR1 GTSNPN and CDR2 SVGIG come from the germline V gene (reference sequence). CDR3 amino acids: CAWSSGLAGGSSTDTQYF. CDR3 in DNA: TGTGCCTGGAGTTCAGGACTAGCGGGGGGCTCTAGCACAGATACGCAGTATTTT.

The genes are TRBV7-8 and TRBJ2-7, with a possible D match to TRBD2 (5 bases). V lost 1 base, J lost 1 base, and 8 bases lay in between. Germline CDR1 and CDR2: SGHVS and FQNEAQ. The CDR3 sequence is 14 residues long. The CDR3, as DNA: TGTGCCAGCAGCTTAGGGACTGATTCCTACGAGCAGTACTTC. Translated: CASSLGTDSYEQYF.

The CDR3 region is CASSSLAGASYNEQFF. CDR3 bases: TGTGCCAGCAGCTCGTTAGCGGGGGCCTCCTACAATGAGCAGTTCTTC. The chain links TRBV11-2 to TRBJ2-1; TRBD2 agrees at 9 bases. V lost 4 bases, J lost 0 bases, and 4 bases stayed unmatched. CDR3 size: 16 residues. CDR1 and CDR2 from the germline V gene are SGHAT and FQNNGV. Full variable domain (missing parts from reference TRBV11-2 and TRBJ2-1): EAGVAQSPRYKIIEKRQSVAFWCNPISGHATLYWYQQILGQGPKLLIQFQNNGVVDDSQLPKDRFSAERLKGVDSTLKIQPAKLEDSAVYLCASSSLAGASYNEQFFGPGTRLTVL.

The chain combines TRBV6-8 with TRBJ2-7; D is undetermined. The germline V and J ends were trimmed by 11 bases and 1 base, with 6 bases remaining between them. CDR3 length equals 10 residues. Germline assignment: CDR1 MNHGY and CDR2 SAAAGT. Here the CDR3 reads CASNSYEQYF. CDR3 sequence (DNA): TGTGCCTCTAATTCCTACGAGCAGTACTTC.

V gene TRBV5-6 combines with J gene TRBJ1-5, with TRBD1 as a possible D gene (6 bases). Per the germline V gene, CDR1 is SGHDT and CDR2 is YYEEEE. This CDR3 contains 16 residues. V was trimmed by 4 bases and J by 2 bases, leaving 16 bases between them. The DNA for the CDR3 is TGTGCCAGCAGCCGGGGGCGGGGGGCAGGCAATCAGCCCCAGCATTTT. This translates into CASSRGRGAGNQPQHF.

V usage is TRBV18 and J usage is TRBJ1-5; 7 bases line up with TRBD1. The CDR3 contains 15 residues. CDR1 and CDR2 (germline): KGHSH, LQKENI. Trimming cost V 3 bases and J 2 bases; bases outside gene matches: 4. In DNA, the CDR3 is TGTGCCAGCTCACCCCAAGGGGGCGGCAATCAGCCCCAGCATTTT. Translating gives CASSPQGGGNQPQHF.